This T cell receptor (beta chain) stems from a study of T cells in Graves' hyperthyroidism and ophthalmopathy. Amplification yielded TCR beta CDR3 regions, with RNA transcripts as the source. Using the HTBI primer set, a first-round RT-PCR was run on the TCR CDR3. In TCRdb, the multiplex PCR reads were re-called with MiXCR into one record per CDR3 protein. The sample yields a few hundred thousand distinct CDR3 sequences, about 15% seen once. This clonotype was counted at least ten times. What it binds is unknown. The hyperthyroidism patients had all been newly diagnosed, and their disease duration was under 2 months. Their ages ranged from 18 to 65 years. Preceding any ophthalmopathy symptoms, the blood sample dates from first hyperthyroidism diagnosis. V lost 8 bases and J lost 4; bases outside the gene matches: 19. Germline V CDR1 and CDR2: MNHNS, SASEGT. This CDR3 has 18 amino acids. Study results and caveats: Researchers found most expanded thyroid clonotypes above 0.001 in blood as well.

What was sequenced was blood. The chain links TRBV6-1 to TRBJ2-3, with 9 bases identical to TRBD2. This TCR was sampled from a woman aged 18-35 years with Graves' hyperthyroidism that later progressed to Graves' ophthalmopathy. CDR3 nucleotide sequence: TGTGCCAGCTCATCCCACCGCCTAGCGGGGACACAGGCAGATACGCAGTATTTT. Its translation: CASSSHRLAGTQADTQYF.